Listed below are T cell receptor beta chains from one sample, sequenced in a study of cytomegalovirus exposure and HLA in healthy donors. Clones were read by immunoSEQ multiplex PCR, and TCRdb kept only the in-frame ones, dropping some. The table shows about 130,000 clones, with about 74% occurring only once. The sample consisted of PBMCs. These receptors were obtained from a woman aged 45-59 years in good health and CMV-seropositive. CDR3s include the opening cysteine and the closing phenylalanine or tryptophan. Each record gives: J gene, clone size, V gene, D gene, CDR3 protein, CDR3 DNA. D genes are given only for firm matches. Size tells how often a clone was seen (once, few, many) or the class of an expanded clone, and some rows leave it out.

j_gene: TRBJ2-3; abundance: NA; v_gene: TRBV7-9; d_gene: TRBD2; CDR3aa: CASSSTGGPSSTDTQYF; CDR3nt: TGTGCCAGCAGCTCTACGGGGGGGCCTTCTAGCACAGATACGCAGTATTTT
j_gene: TRBJ1-2; abundance: once; v_gene: TRBV29-1; d_gene: TRBD1; CDR3aa: CSVDSYSSAGGRGYGYTF; CDR3nt: TGCAGCGTTGATTCGTATTCCTCGGCAGGGGGTAGAGGCTATGGCTACACCTTC
j_gene: TRBJ1-5; abundance: NA; v_gene: TRBV6-6; d_gene: TRBD1; CDR3aa: CASSYGQVSNQPQHF; CDR3nt: TGTGCCAGCAGTTACGGACAGGTTTCGAATCAGCCCCAGCATTTT
j_gene: TRBJ1-4; abundance: NA; v_gene: TRBV5-6; d_gene: NA; CDR3aa: CASSLVGGGVEKLFF; CDR3nt: TGTGCCAGCAGCTTGGTCGGGGGTGGTGTTGAAAAACTGTTTTTT
j_gene: TRBJ2-3; abundance: NA; v_gene: TRBV9; d_gene: TRBD2; CDR3aa: CASSPPSGGAGGTQYF; CDR3nt: TGTGCCAGCAGCCCTCCTAGCGGGGGGGCGGGGGGTACGCAGTATTTT
j_gene: TRBJ1-4; abundance: NA; v_gene: TRBV18; d_gene: NA; CDR3aa: CASSPGGSGEKLFF; CDR3nt: TGTGCCAGCTCACCAGGGGGCTCGGGTGAAAAACTGTTTTTT
j_gene: TRBJ2-5; abundance: NA; v_gene: TRBV30; d_gene: NA; CDR3aa: CAWEGQFQETQYF; CDR3nt: TGTGCCTGGGAAGGACAGTTCCAAGAGACCCAGTACTTC
j_gene: TRBJ2-7; abundance: NA; v_gene: TRBV7-9; d_gene: TRBD1; CDR3aa: CASSLGRGQGVRYEQYF; CDR3nt: TGTGCCAGCAGCTTAGGTCGGGGACAGGGGGTAAGGTACGAGCAGTACTTC
j_gene: TRBJ2-3; abundance: NA; v_gene: TRBV15; d_gene: TRBD1; CDR3aa: CATSRARQGLSDTQYF; CDR3nt: TGTGCCACCAGCAGAGCGAGACAGGGCCTTTCAGATACGCAGTATTTT
j_gene: TRBJ2-5; abundance: NA; v_gene: TRBV30; d_gene: NA; CDR3aa: CAWSESVRETQYF; CDR3nt: TGTGCCTGGAGTGAATCGGTCCGGGAGACCCAGTACTTC
j_gene: TRBJ2-2; abundance: NA; v_gene: TRBV5-4; d_gene: TRBD2; CDR3aa: CASSLAPGRDTGELFF; CDR3nt: TGTGCCAGCAGCTTGGCCCCAGGGAGGGACACCGGGGAGCTGTTTTTT